This T cell receptor (beta chain) was captured in a study of blood T cells in healthy people across ages. Study outcomes and limitations: There was no known CMV status for donors, so expanded clonotype changes were possibly confounded.

A sample-barcoded 5' primer and a J-beta primer mix were used in a second PCR of about 6 to 11 cycles. Each CDR3 protein gets one entry after TCRdb re-called the 5' RACE reads with MiXCR. This sample has roughly 1,000,000 distinct CDR3 sequences, with under 30% found just once. This clonotype was observed once. The antigen is undetermined. The CDR3 totals 15 residues. V gave up 6 bases and J gave up 4 bases, with 18 bases separating them. These same records also appear under a second study, on T cells of mothers and their children.

This sequence joins TRBV12-3 or TRBV12-4 and TRBJ1-2; D gene ambiguous. The source of this sequence is a girl aged 2-15 years in good health. The sequenced sample was blood. The CDR3, as DNA: TGTGCCAGCAGAGGCCTAGTGAGACACTCCTATGGCTACACCTTC. Its translation is CASRGLVRHSYGYTF.